What follows describes a single T cell receptor (beta chain). The data were taken from a study of blood T cell repertoires in COVID-19. Study at large: The United States, Italy and Spain were the sources of the acute and convalescent COVID-19 samples. PBMCs, B-cell-depleted T cells, or T cells provided the cDNA or gDNA that made up the material.

Looked up from germline, CDR1 is SGHTA and CDR2 is FQGNSA. The CDR3 length is 15 residues. The J segment lost 6 bases and the V segment lost 3 bases, leaving 5 bases of the junction unmatched. Measured with immunoSEQ multiplex PCR; TCRdb has only the in-frame clones, and not every one. The sample includes about 150,000 clones, over 75% of them seen just once. Enrollees, about 18 to 95 years old, lived in approximately 24 US areas. Cohort placement rested on clinical history that participants reported themselves. The specimen was PBMCs or T cells enriched from blood (not recorded which). The receptor was isolated from a woman in her thirties with acute COVID-19. The chain is built from TRBV7-2 and TRBJ2-3, with TRBD2 matching over 11 bases. The CDR3 bases are TGTGCCAGCAGCTTTCGTAGCGGGAGGGCGGATACGCAGTATTTT. As protein: CASSFRSGRADTQYF. The variable domain in full, with the rest retrieved from reference TRBV7-2 and TRBJ2-3, is GAGVSQSPSNKVTEKGKDVELRCDPISGHTALYWYRQSLGQGLEFLIYFQGNSAPDKSGLPSDRFSAERTGGSVSTLTIQRTQQEDSAVYLCASSFRSGRADTQYFGPGTRLTVL.